The 32 T cell receptor beta chains below all came from one sample that was sequenced in a study of metastatic and nonmetastatic thyroid tumors (dated by TCRdb to about 2020). No treatment had been received by any patient before thyroid surgery. The library was produced with PCR. Sequencing instrument: Illumina HiSeq 4000. Using fastp trimming at Q25 and MiXCR clonotype assembly, TCRdb reanalyzed the public sequencing data and kept in-frame beta chains. Here the sample has about 93,000 clones; about 12% occur a single time. The top ten clones comprise 11% of the sample. Sample: blood. The receptors derive from a female donor with papillary thyroid cancer or a benign thyroid nodule (not recorded which). Some clones in this sample may be carry-over from other donors' samples.

This clone was observed at least ten times. This sequence joins TRBV20-1 and TRBJ2-1, with unresolved D. The ends were cut back, 3 bases at V and 0 bases at J, with 9 bases in the middle. Germline V gene sequence: CDR1 DFQATT, CDR2 SNEGSKA (reference sequence). The CDR3 length is 14 residues. Here the CDR3 DNA reads TGCAGTGCTAGCGGCCCGAGCTCCTACAATGAGCAGTTCTTC. Encoded protein: CSASGPSSYNEQFF.

This sequence joins TRBV7-3 and TRBJ1-2; D is uncertain. Germline V gene lookup returns CDR1 SGHTA and CDR2 FQGTGA. The V end was cut by 5 bases, the J end by 4 bases, with 11 bases between. CDR3 size: 13 residues. The CDR3: CASSRDPGYGYTF. Here the CDR3 DNA reads TGTGCCAGCAGCCGTGACCCAGGCTATGGCTACACCTTC.

This clone has a count of ten or more. The chain couples TRBV3-1 to TRBJ2-1, with D possibly being TRBD1 or TRBD2 (5 bases each). Germline assignment: CDR1 LGHDT and CDR2 YNNKEL (reference sequence). Trimming took off 4 bases at V and 0 bases at J, with 25 bases between the two ends. This CDR3 is built from 20 residues. CDR3 bases: TGTGCCAGCAGCCCCTCCTGGACAAAAACCCGAGGGAGCTCCTACAATGAGCAGTTCTTC. The encoded protein is CASSPSWTKTRGSSYNEQFF.

There are a few counts of this clone. Here the CDR3 omits its conserved ending phenylalanine or tryptophan, so a read error is the likely source. The chain employs TRBV4-1 and TRBJ2-7; D is tentatively TRBD1 or TRBD2 (5 bases each). Germline-derived CDR1 and CDR2 are MGHRA and YSYEKL. This CDR3 comprises 15 residues. The CDR3 DNA reads as TGCGCCAGCATCCAAGTTTGGGGGTACTCCTACGAGCAGTACTCC. It codes for CASIQVWGYSYEQYS.

This clone was recorded at least ten times. The chain recombines TRBV24-1 with TRBJ1-2; 7 bases are shared with TRBD1. The CDR3 length is 14 residues. CDR1 is KGHDR and CDR2 is SFDVKD in the germline V gene. The V and J ends lost 5 bases and 4 bases, in that order; junction bases with no gene match: 6. The CDR3 spells CATSGTGDSYGYTF. For the CDR3, the DNA is TGTGCCACCAGTGGTACAGGGGACAGCTATGGCTACACCTTC.

In this sample, this clone turned up many times. The V and J genes are TRBV6-2 or TRBV6-3 and TRBJ2-5; D not certain. CDR3 size: 12 residues. Trimming shortened V by 2 bases and J by 5 bases, and 6 bases separated the two germline ends. Germline V gene data show CDR1 as MNHEY and CDR2 as SVGEGT. The CDR3 spells CASSYDLETQYF. The CDR3 nucleotides read TGTGCCAGCAGTTACGACTTGGAGACCCAGTACTTC.

The table lists this clone with many counts. This sequence joins TRBV7-8 and TRBJ2-3; 7 bases map to TRBD1. The germline CDR1 and CDR2 sequences are SGHVS and FQNEAQ. The CDR3 loop spans 13 amino acids. The J segment lost 5 bases and the V segment lost 5 bases, leaving 4 bases of the junction unmatched. The DNA of the CDR3 is TGTGCCAGCAGCCGATACAGGGGAGATACGCAGTATTTT. Protein: CASSRYRGDTQYF.

This clone has at least ten counts. The V gene is TRBV6-6, the J gene TRBJ2-7; D may match TRBD1 or TRBD2 (5 bases each). Germline V lookup: CDR1 MNHNY, CDR2 SVGAGI (reference sequence). Trimming cost V 0 bases and J 5 bases, with 14 bases left between them. This CDR3 has 15 amino acids. The CDR3 sequence is CASSYSTGALHEQYF. The DNA for the CDR3 is TGTGCCAGCAGTTACTCGACCGGGGCCTTGCACGAGCAGTACTTC.

This clone occurred many times. The J gene is TRBJ1-4, the V gene TRBV29-1, with D possibly matching TRBD1 (6 bases). CDR3 size: 13 residues. Trimming cost V 4 bases and J 8 bases, with 14 bases left between them. Germline CDR1 SQVTM, CDR2 ANQGSEA. The CDR3 spells CSVVKGVGEKLFF. As DNA, the CDR3 is TGCAGCGTTGTCAAGGGGGTCGGGGAAAAACTGTTTTTT. The full variable domain, rest sourced from reference TRBV29-1 and TRBJ1-4, is SAVISQKPSRDICQRGTSLTIQCQVDSQVTMMFWYRQQPGQSLTLIATANQGSEATYESGFVIDKFPISRPNLTFSTLTVSNMSPEDSSIYLCSVVKGVGEKLFFGSGTQLSVL.

This clone was seen a few times. V is TRBV10-2 and J is TRBJ1-1; D is unresolved. CDR3 length: 14 amino acids. CDR1 WSHSY and CDR2 SAAADI come from the germline V gene. V dropped 0 bases and J dropped 1 base, with 6 bases sitting between them. CDR3 nucleotide sequence: TGCGCCAGCAGTGAGTCCGGGTCGAACACTGAAGCTTTCTTT. Amino acids: CASSESGSNTEAFF.

In its sample, this clone was seen many times. This chain connects TRBV15 to TRBJ1-5, with a tentative D call TRBD1 (6 bases). The CDR3 length is 16 residues. Trimming left V 3 bases short and J 2 bases short, with 14 bases between. Per germline, CDR1 LNHNV and CDR2 YYDKDF (reference sequence). In DNA, the CDR3 is TGTGCCACCAGCAGTGCCCCGGGGGCGGGCAATCAGCCCCAGCATTTT. It specifies CATSSAPGAGNQPQHF.

This clone was picked up many times. The sample has other DNA sequences that encode this CDR3 too. V gene TRBV4-3 combines with J gene TRBJ1-2; tentative D call: TRBD1 (6 bases). The CDR3 has 15 amino acids. The V gene's germline CDR1 is LGHNA and CDR2 YSLEER. V was clipped by 2 bases and J by 4 bases, with 14 bases between them. As DNA, the CDR3 is TGCGCCAGCAGCCAATCCTCAGGGGCGGCCTATGGCTACACCTTC. It specifies CASSQSSGAAYGYTF.

V and J are TRBV2 and TRBJ1-4; weak D call: TRBD1 (6 bases). Germline assignment: CDR1 SNHLY and CDR2 FYNNEI. Trimming left V 6 bases short and J 3 bases short, with 17 bases between. There are 16 residues in the CDR3. The CDR3 coding sequence is TGTGCCAGCAGCTTTCCCGGGGGCTCCTCTAATGAAAAACTGTTTTTT. This codes for CASSFPGGSSNEKLFF.

The chain combines TRBV3-1 with TRBJ2-7, with D perhaps matching TRBD2 (6 bases). Trimming cost V 4 bases and J 0 bases, with 10 bases left between them. The germline CDR1 and CDR2 sequences are LGHDT and YNNKEL (reference sequence). The CDR3 covers 14 residues. The CDR3 sequence is CASSLGLHSYEQYF. CDR3 DNA: TGTGCCAGCAGCCTCGGACTACACTCCTACGAGCAGTACTTC.

This clone was observed many times. A clone one base away is much larger, so this may be a read error. The genes are TRBV6-1 and TRBJ1-1; D unresolved. CDR3 length: 12 residues. V was pared by 7 bases and J by 7 bases, with 13 bases between. CDR1 and CDR2 from the germline V gene are MNHNS and SASEGT. The CDR3 DNA sequence: TGTGCCAGCAATTTTTCTTCAGGTGAAGCTTTCTTT. Protein sequence: CASNFSSGEAFF.

The table lists this clone with many counts. This rearrangement joins TRBV6-2 or TRBV6-3 to TRBJ2-3; D is ambiguous. This CDR3 spans 14 amino acids. With 6 bases removed from V and 4 bases from J, the gap between germline ends came to 14 bases. From germline, CDR1 is MNHEY and CDR2 SVGEGT. DNA for the CDR3: TGTGCCAGCAGCAACGGACCCCAATCAGATACGCAGTATTTT. This codes for CASSNGPQSDTQYF.

This clone was seen more than once but under ten times. V usage is TRBV6-2 or TRBV6-3 and J usage is TRBJ2-2; the D gene is possibly TRBD1 (6 bases). Between the trimmed V and J ends, which lost 8 bases and 2 bases, there was a span of 15 bases. The V gene's germline CDR1 is MNHEY and CDR2 SVGEGT. CDR3 length equals 15 residues. The chain's CDR3 is CASVRSGVNTGELFF. The CDR3 nucleotides read TGTGCCAGCGTTCGTTCAGGGGTTAACACCGGGGAGCTGTTTTTT.

This clone was observed many times. Other DNA variants within this sample encode the same CDR3. The genes are TRBV6-2 or TRBV6-3 and TRBJ2-1; no clear D. The CDR3 is made up of 12 amino acids. In germline, CDR1 is MNHEY, CDR2 SVGEGT. Trimming shortened V by 0 bases and J by 10 bases, and 7 bases separated the two germline ends. CDR3 in DNA: TGTGCCAGCAGTTACTCGGGGATGGAGCAGTTCTTC. Translation gives CASSYSGMEQFF.

V usage is TRBV20-1 and J usage is TRBJ2-2; TRBD2 aligns across 8 bases. Losses at the gene ends were 3 bases for V and 6 bases for J; bases not matched to a gene: 9. The length of the CDR3 is 15 residues. CDR1 and CDR2 from the germline V gene are DFQATT and SNEGSKA (reference sequence). CDR3 sequence (DNA): TGCAGTGCTAGGGTCTCGGGAGGGCGTGCCGGGGAGCTGTTTTTT. This sequence encodes CSARVSGGRAGELFF.

Ten or more counts support this clone. Other DNA sequences in the sample encode the same CDR3. The chain carries TRBV28 and TRBJ1-5; unclear D gene. V lost 2 bases and J lost 5, with 13 bases in between. CDR1 and CDR2 (germline): MDHEN, SYDVKM. The CDR3 covers 15 residues. CDR3 coding DNA: TGTGCCAGCAGTTTAGAGAGTTTGGGATATCAGCCCCAGCATTTT. Translating it yields CASSLESLGYQPQHF.

This clone was detected ten times or more. V usage is TRBV28 and J usage is TRBJ2-2, with D maybe TRBD1 (6 bases). V dropped 5 bases and J dropped 2 bases, with 9 bases sitting between them. The CDR3 runs 14 residues. Per the germline V gene, CDR1 is MDHEN and CDR2 is SYDVKM. In DNA, the CDR3 is TGTGCCAGCAGTACGGGACAAAACACCGGGGAGCTGTTTTTT. Its translation is CASSTGQNTGELFF.

At least ten counts were recorded for this clone. V and J are TRBV7-9 and TRBJ2-5; D is perhaps TRBD1 (6 bases). Trimming left V 5 bases short and J 5 bases short, with 9 bases between. The CDR3 is 12 amino acids. The germline CDR1 and CDR2 sequences are SEHNR and FQNEAQ (reference sequence). The CDR3 DNA reads as TGTGCCAGCAGCCCCCAGGGGGAGACCCAGTACTTC. It codes for CASSPQGETQYF.

This clone has ten or more counts. CDR3 sequence (DNA): TGTGCCAGCAGCGTAGTTGGGGTGCCAGACTATGGCTACACCTTC. This gives the protein CASSVVGVPDYGYTF. The rearrangement links TRBV9 to TRBJ1-2; D unclear. This CDR3 has 15 residues. Trimming stripped 0 bases from V and 3 bases from J, with 12 bases between. CDR1 SGDLS and CDR2 YYNGEE come from the germline V gene.

This clone was observed at least ten times. The V call is TRBV7-2, the J call TRBJ1-2; possibly TRBD1 for D (6 bases). Germline lookup yields CDR1 SGHTA and CDR2 FQGNSA. CDR3 length equals 15 residues. Trimming took 5 bases from V and 4 from J, leaving 17 bases between them. CDR3 nucleotides: TGTGCCAGCAGCGGGAACAGGGCTGGTATCTATGGCTACACCTTC. This gives the protein CASSGNRAGIYGYTF.

This clone was detected ten times or more. The V gene is TRBV18, the J gene TRBJ2-1; 7 nucleotides line up with TRBD1. Germline-derived CDR1 and CDR2 are KGHSH and LQKENI. V was clipped by 3 bases and J by 2 bases; unmatched bases: 4. The CDR3 runs 15 residues. CDR3 loop: CASSPDRAPYNEQFF. The CDR3 DNA follows: TGTGCCAGCTCACCCGACAGGGCCCCCTACAATGAGCAGTTCTTC.

This clone has a count of ten or more. This chain connects TRBV28 to TRBJ2-7; TRBD2 agrees at 10 bases. Losses at the gene ends were 1 base for V and 4 bases for J; bases not matched to a gene: 13. CDR3 length: 18 residues. Germline CDR1 and CDR2: MDHEN and SYDVKM. The CDR3 reads CASSLSVLLAGVGYEQYF. CDR3 coding DNA: TGTGCCAGCAGTTTATCGGTCCTTCTAGCGGGAGTGGGGTACGAGCAGTACTTC.

This clone was detected many times. The chain employs TRBV19 and TRBJ1-4, with D uncertain. With 4 bases removed from V and 7 bases from J, the gap between germline ends came to 7 bases. CDR1 and CDR2 from the germline V gene are LNHDA and SQIVND (reference sequence). This CDR3 has 12 residues. CDR3 nucleotide sequence: TGTGCCAGTAGTAATGTACGTGAAAAACTGTTTTTT. Its protein is CASSNVREKLFF.

This clone has just a few counts. A much bigger clone sits one base away, suggesting this may be a read error. The J gene is TRBJ2-1, the V gene TRBV5-6; D possibly matches TRBD1 or TRBD2 (6 bases each). V was trimmed by 0 bases and J by 3 bases, leaving 13 bases between them. Looked up from germline, CDR1 is SGHDT and CDR2 is YYEEEE. The CDR3 contains 16 residues. The CDR3 reads CASSLVVGGLYNEQFF. In DNA, the CDR3 is TGTGCCAGCAGCTTGGTCGTTGGGGGGCTCTACAATGAGCAGTTCTTC.

This clone was counted a few times. Given a much more abundant clone one base away, this may be a read error. Other nucleotide sequences from this sample produce the same CDR3. The chain has TRBV9 and TRBJ2-1, with D uncertain. CDR3 size: 11 residues. The V end was cut by 2 bases, the J end by 10 bases, with 7 bases between. The V gene's germline CDR1 is SGDLS and CDR2 YYNGEE. CDR3 sequence (DNA): TGTGCCAGCAGCGTCACTGACGAGCAGTTCTTC. Its protein is CASSVTDEQFF.

This chain uses TRBV7-9 with TRBJ2-7, with D possibly matching TRBD2 (6 bases). This CDR3 has 14 amino acids. Germline V gene sequence: CDR1 SEHNR, CDR2 FQNEAQ (reference sequence). The V end was cut by 5 bases, the J end by 3 bases, with 14 bases between. CDR3 residues: CASSRLGLYYEQYF. The CDR3 bases are TGTGCCAGCAGCCGACTGGGACTTTACTACGAGCAGTACTTC. Full variable domain (rest looked up from reference TRBV7-9 and TRBJ2-7): DTGVSQNPRHKITKRGQNVTFRCDPISEHNRLYWYRQTLGQGPEFLTYFQNEAQLEKSRLLSDRFSAERPKGSFSTLEIQRTEQGDSAMYLCASSRLGLYYEQYFGPGTRLTVT.

To note about this clone: This may come from a read error, since a much larger clone is one base off. V and J are TRBV20-1 and TRBJ2-1; 12 nucleotides align to TRBD2. With the DNA end fitting TRBJ2-5 better, the J assignment may be wrong. The germline gives CDR1 DFQATT, CDR2 SNEGSKA (reference sequence). The CDR3 spans 14 residues. Written as DNA, the CDR3 is TGCAGTGCTACCCGGACTAGCGGGACGGAGACCCAGTACTTC. Encoded protein: CSATRTSGTETQYF.

This clone was observed many times. The rearrangement joins TRBV27 to TRBJ1-1; D remains unclear. Trimming stripped 6 bases from V and 1 base from J, with 18 bases between. Germline V gene lookup returns CDR1 MNHEY and CDR2 SMNVEV (reference sequence). This CDR3 has 16 residues. The CDR3 DNA reads as TGTGCCAGCAGCCGTTACCACCCAACAGCGAACACTGAAGCTTTCTTT. Protein sequence: CASSRYHPTANTEAFF.